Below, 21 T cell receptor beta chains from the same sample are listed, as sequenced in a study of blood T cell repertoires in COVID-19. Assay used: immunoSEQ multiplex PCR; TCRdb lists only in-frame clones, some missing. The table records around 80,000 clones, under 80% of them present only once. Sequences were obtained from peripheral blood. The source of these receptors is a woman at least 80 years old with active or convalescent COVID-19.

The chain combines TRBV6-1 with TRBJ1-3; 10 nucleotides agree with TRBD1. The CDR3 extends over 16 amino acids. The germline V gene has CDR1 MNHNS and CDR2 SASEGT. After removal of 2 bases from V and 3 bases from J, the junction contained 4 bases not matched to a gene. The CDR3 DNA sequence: TGTGCCAGCAGTGAAAGGACAGGGGGGTATGGAAACACCATATATTTT. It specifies CASSERTGGYGNTIYF.

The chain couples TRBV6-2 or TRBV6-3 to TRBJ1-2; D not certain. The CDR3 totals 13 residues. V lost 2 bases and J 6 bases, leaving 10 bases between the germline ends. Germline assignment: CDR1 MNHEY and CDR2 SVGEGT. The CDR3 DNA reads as TGTGCCAGCAGTTACACGAGGCGGGATGGCTACACCTTC. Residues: CASSYTRRDGYTF.

CDR3 loop: CASSVGAGLSETQYF. The CDR3 DNA reads TGTGCCAGCAGCGTAGGGGCGGGGCTCTCTGAGACCCAGTACTTC. The chain employs TRBV9 and TRBJ2-5; maybe TRBD2 (6 bases). The CDR3 runs to 15 residues. V was clipped by 0 bases and J by 5 bases, with 14 bases between them. From germline, CDR1 is SGDLS and CDR2 YYNGEE.

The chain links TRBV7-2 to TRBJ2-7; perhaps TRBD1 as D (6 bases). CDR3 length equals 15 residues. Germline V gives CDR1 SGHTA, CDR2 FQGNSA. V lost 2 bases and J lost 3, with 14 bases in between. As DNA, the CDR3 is TGTGCCAGCAGCTTACAAACAGGGCCCGACTACGAGCAGTACTTC. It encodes CASSLQTGPDYEQYF.

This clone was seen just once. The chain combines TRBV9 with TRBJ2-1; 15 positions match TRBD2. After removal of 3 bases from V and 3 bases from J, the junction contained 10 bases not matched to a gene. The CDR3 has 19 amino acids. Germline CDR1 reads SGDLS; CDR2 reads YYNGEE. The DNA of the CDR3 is TGTGCCAGCAGCGGAAGGACTAGCGGGGGGGGCTTGGGCTACAATGAGCAGTTCTTC. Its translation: CASSGRTSGGGLGYNEQFF.

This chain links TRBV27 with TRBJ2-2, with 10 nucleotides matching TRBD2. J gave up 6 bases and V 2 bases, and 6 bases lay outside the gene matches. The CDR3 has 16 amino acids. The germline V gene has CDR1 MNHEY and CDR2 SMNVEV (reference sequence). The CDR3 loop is CASSLSGGAIAGELFF. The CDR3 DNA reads TGTGCCAGCAGTTTAAGCGGGGGGGCCATCGCCGGGGAGCTGTTTTTT.

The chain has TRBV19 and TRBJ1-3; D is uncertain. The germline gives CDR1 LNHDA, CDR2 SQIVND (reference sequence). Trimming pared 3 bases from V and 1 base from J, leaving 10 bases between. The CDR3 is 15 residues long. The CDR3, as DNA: TGTGCCAGTAGTATTGCGGCGGAGTCTGGAAACACCATATATTTT. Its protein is CASSIAAESGNTIYF.

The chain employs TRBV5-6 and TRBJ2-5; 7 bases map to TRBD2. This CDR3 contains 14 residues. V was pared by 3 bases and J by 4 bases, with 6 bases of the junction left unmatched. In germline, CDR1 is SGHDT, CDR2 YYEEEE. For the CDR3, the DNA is TGTGCCAGCAGCTCCCCGGGACTATCAGAGACCCAGTACTTC. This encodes CASSSPGLSETQYF.

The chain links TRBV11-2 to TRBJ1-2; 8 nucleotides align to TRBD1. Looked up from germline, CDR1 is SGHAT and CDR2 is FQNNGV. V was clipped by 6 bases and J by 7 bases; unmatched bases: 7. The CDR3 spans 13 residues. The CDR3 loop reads CASSSPGGSGYTF. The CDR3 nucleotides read TGTGCCAGCAGTTCCCCAGGGGGCAGTGGCTACACCTTC.

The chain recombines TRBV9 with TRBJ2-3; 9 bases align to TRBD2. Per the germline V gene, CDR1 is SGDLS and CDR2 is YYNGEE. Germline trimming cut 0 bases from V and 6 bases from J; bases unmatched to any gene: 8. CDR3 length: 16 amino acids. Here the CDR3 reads CASSVAASGVGDTQYF. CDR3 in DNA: TGTGCCAGCAGCGTAGCGGCTAGCGGGGTGGGGGATACGCAGTATTTT.

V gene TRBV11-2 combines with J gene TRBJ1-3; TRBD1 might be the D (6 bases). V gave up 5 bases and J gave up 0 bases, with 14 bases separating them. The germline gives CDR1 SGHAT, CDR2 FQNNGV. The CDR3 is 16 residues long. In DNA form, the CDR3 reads TGTGCCAGCAGCCGAGATGGGGGCCGCTCTGGAAACACCATATATTTT. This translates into CASSRDGGRSGNTIYF.

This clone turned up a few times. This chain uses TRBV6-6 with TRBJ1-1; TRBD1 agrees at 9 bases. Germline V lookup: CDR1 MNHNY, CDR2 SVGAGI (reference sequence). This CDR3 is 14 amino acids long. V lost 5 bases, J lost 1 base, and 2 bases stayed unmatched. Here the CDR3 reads CASSQTGGNTEAFF. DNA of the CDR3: TGTGCCAGCAGTCAGACAGGGGGGAACACTGAAGCTTTCTTT.

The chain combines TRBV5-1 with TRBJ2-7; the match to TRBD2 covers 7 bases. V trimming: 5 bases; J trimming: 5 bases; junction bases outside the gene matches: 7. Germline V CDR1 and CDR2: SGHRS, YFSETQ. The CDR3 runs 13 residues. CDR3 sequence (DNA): TGCGCCAGCAGACGGGAGGCGACTCACGAGCAGTACTTC. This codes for CASRREATHEQYF.

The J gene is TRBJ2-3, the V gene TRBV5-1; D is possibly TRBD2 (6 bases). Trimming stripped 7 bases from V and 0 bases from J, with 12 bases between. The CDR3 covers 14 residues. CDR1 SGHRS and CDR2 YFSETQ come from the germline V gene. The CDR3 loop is CASRISGSTDTQYF. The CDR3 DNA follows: TGCGCCAGCCGGATTAGCGGAAGCACAGATACGCAGTATTTT.

CDR3 DNA sequence: TGTGCTAGTGGTATTAACTCAGGGGGTGGGGATGGCTACACCTTC. This sequence encodes CASGINSGGGDGYTF. V is TRBV12-5 and J is TRBJ1-2, with 7 bases fitting TRBD1. The V gene's germline CDR1 is LGHNT and CDR2 FRNRAP. This CDR3 region has 15 residues. The ends lost 5 bases at V and 6 bases at J; junction bases unmatched: 12.

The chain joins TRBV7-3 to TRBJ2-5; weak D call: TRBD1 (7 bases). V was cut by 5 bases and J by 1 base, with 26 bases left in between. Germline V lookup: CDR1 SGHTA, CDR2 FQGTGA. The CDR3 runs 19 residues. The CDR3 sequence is CASSPQGGAEKGAQETQYF. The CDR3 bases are TGTGCCAGCAGCCCCCAGGGGGGAGCCGAAAAGGGGGCCCAAGAGACCCAGTACTTC.

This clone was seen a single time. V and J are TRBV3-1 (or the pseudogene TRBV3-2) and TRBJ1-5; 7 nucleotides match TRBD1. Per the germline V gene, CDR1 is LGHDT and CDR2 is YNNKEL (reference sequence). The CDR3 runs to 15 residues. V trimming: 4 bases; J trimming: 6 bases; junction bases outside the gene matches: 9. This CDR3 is CASSRDRVGGQPQHF. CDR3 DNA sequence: TGTGCCAGCAGCCGAGACAGGGTGGGAGGTCAGCCCCAGCATTTT.

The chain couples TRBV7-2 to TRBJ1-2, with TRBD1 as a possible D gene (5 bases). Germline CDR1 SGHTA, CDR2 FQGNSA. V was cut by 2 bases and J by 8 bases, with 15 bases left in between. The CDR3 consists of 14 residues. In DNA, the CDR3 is TGTGCCAGCAGCTTAAGCCTCTCAGGGTTCGGCTACACCTTC. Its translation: CASSLSLSGFGYTF.

This CDR3 reads CSVEDGTGGGYEQYF. CDR3 nucleotide sequence: TGCAGCGTTGAAGACGGGACAGGGGGGGGCTACGAGCAGTACTTC. This chain connects TRBV29-1 to TRBJ2-7, with 11 bases aligning to TRBD1. J gave up 3 bases and V 0 bases, and 4 bases lay outside the gene matches. CDR3 length: 15 amino acids. The germline V gene encodes CDR1 SQVTM and CDR2 ANQGSEA.

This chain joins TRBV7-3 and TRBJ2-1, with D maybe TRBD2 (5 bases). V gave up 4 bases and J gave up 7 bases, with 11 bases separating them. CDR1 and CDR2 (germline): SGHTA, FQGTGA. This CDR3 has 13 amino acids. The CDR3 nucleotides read TGTGCCAGCAGCTCGGAGGCTCGTAATGAGCAGTTCTTC. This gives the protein CASSSEARNEQFF.

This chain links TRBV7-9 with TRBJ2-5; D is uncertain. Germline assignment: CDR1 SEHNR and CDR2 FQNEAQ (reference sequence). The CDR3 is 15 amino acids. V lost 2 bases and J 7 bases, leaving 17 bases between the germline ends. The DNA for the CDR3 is TGTGCCAGCAGCTTACAAATAGGAGAAGGATCGACCCAGTACTTC. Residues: CASSLQIGEGSTQYF. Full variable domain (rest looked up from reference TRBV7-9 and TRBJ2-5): DTGVSQNPRHKITKRGQNVTFRCDPISEHNRLYWYRQTLGQGPEFLTYFQNEAQLEKSRLLSDRFSAERPKGSFSTLEIQRTEQGDSAMYLCASSLQIGEGSTQYFGPGTRLLVL.